The entry below gives a single T cell receptor beta chain sequence along with its context. Its binding antigen is unknown. No much larger clone exists at a distance of one base, and base qualities are not known. Healthy HIV-negative adults with no recently reported acute infections or vaccinations were included as donors. All donors were Caucasian adults living in Nashville, Tennessee, USA. CD4+ T cells were enriched by magnetic negative selection, after which naive cells were positively selected on CD45RA and the negative fraction was taken as the memory subset. Blood was obtained by leukapheresis, after which PBMCs were separated by Ficoll-Histopaque density gradient centrifugation and cryopreserved in liquid nitrogen vapor phase. Analytical flow cytometry was used to check the purity and quantity of each magnetically sorted T cell population. Genomic DNA was isolated from each sorted fraction and quantified by UV absorbance on a Nanodrop 2000c.

The data originate from a study of shared clonotypes between healthy human individuals (dated by TCRdb to 2019 to 2021). A note on the overall study: A few men and two women, aged 18 to 49 years, made up the cohort. Between about 0.85 and 10 billion PBMCs per donor were obtained by leukapheresis. To estimate repertoire size and how much clonotype sharing occurs between individuals, the study deeply sequenced the blood TCR repertoires of 5 or 6 healthy adults. For each donor, three plates each were used for CD4 naive and CD4 memory, two plates were used for CD8 naive, and one plate was used for CD8 memory. To increase sequencing depth and limit assay-specific biases, TCR repertoire library preparation and sequencing were carried out by different laboratories using diverse techniques. The investigation overall reported the following: Sampling was restricted to blood, and TCR repertoires in tissue are likely to differ from TCR repertoires in blood. The genetic and exposure-history diversity represented was limited by the small number of donors. Even with the large sequencing depth, rarefaction of the sorted-subset datasets indicated that sequencing was incomplete. Pairwise subsampling led to the expectation that sequencing depth would affect the degree of clonotype sharing among donors. Roughly 5% of naive CD4, 3.5% of naive CD8, roughly 2.4% of memory CD4, and 0.4% of memory CD8 clonotypes were shared across several donors. Naive subsets generally had larger estimated clonotype richness than memory subsets. Higher generation probabilities were observed for clonotypes shared by all four sorted-subset donors than for non-shared clonotypes.

Using the deep immunoSEQ assay, TCR CDR3 regions were amplified from genomic DNA by multiplex PCR. Extracted genomic DNA from each cell subset was spread evenly across all wells of several immunoSEQ 96-well plates, with each plate serving as a replicate. For sorted subsets, each replicate PCR was loaded with approximately 0.2 ug genomic DNA, equivalent to roughly 30,000 T cell genomes. The purified libraries were quantified using a Qubit 3.0 fluorometer, sized with a Bioanalyzer 2100, and then quantified again using the KAPA Library Quantification kit. A separate single-read 150-cycle Illumina NextSeq 550 flow cell was used to sequence each immunoSEQ 96-well plate. Concerning the study's data processing: Because the immunoSEQ output held only junctional sequences and lacked quality scores, the filtering could not match the filtering applied to full-length reads. To assign V/J genes and CDR3, sequences were annotated against IMGT germline references using PyIR, a Python wrapper for IgBLAST v1.9. Any read was removed if the V/J assignment was weak (E-value above 1e-6), the CDR3 was missing, or the read contained stop codons, out-of-frame junctions, or ambiguous translated residues. V3J clonotypes were defined by identical inferred V gene, J gene, and CDR3 amino acid sequence. Percentage overlap between repertoires was calculated by dividing the number of shared unique clonotypes by the size of the smaller repertoire. Repertoire richness was assessed with RTK rarefaction, the Chao1 estimator, and Recon v2.1 estimates of unobserved clonotypes. OLGA was used to compute generation probabilities for all TCRbeta clonotypes that the gDNA method yielded from four donors. TCRdb holds this immuneACCESS table with in-frame rearrangements only. Some clones are missing; in checked studies, unresolved V genes explain under half, and the rest has no known cause. V and J calls and clone size are copied from that table; D and trimming were computed from the DNA. This sample has over 1.5 million clones in its table, and around 98% of those were observed once. In total, the top ten clones hold 0.4% to 0.45% of the sample.

The clonotype comes from a man aged 30-40 years in good health. Input material: naive CD4+ T cells sorted from blood. Read against the paper, the sample's cell subset or site label means: CD45RA+ positively selected.

The nucleotides are TGCGCCAGCAGCCACCCACTAGCGGGAGCCCGAGGACCTATCTACGAGCAGTACTTC. Its translation reads: CASSHPLAGARGPIYEQYF. The V and J genes are TRBV4-1 and TRBJ2-7, with 11 junctional bases fitting TRBD2. Relative to germline, V is missing 3 bases and J is missing 3 bases, with 16 bases of the junction outside any gene match. Based on the germline V gene, the CDR1 and CDR2 sequences are MGHRA and YSYEKL. Including cysteine and phenylalanine, the CDR3 has 19 amino acids. Only the CDR3 part of the read is kept: 57 bases, read in frame from the first base.